This T cell receptor beta chain was obtained from a study of beta chain features in type 1 diabetes. Study findings and constraints: In patients and controls equally, PCR might favor templates that are shorter. Across all four CD4+ subsets, people with type 1 diabetes showed modestly shorter TCRB CDR3s.

V was cut by 7 bases and J by 11 bases, with 14 bases left in between. Germline V gene sequence: CDR1 SNHLY, CDR2 FYNNEI. This CDR3 contains 12 residues. Using CD45RO/CCR7/CD25/CD127/CD95/CD27, CD4+ naive, central memory, regulatory and stem cell-like memory cells were sorted. This clone has more than one count but fewer than ten. Its matching antigen is unknown. Expressed TCRB transcripts were sequenced after all isolated RNA was converted to cDNA. Read counts averaged around 3.6 million for samples of naive, central memory and regulatory T cells. The table came from immunoSEQ multiplex PCR; TCRdb's copy has only in-frame clones and leaves some out. Of some 700,000 clones detected, around 15% appear once; the ten largest clones hold roughly 0.022%.

The V call is TRBV2, the J call TRBJ2-2; D unresolved. The TCR was taken from a man aged 18 to 29 with type 1 diabetes. Material for sequencing was naive CD4+ T cells from blood. CDR3 DNA sequence: TGTGCCAGCACTCTCGACCGAATCGAGCTGTTTTTT. Translation gives CASTLDRIELFF. Full variable domain (remainder filled in from reference TRBV2 and TRBJ2-2): EPEVTQTPSHQVTQMGQEVILRCVPISNHLYFYWYRQILGQKVEFLVSFYNNEISEKSEIFDDQFSVERPDGSNFTLKIRSTKLEDSAMYFCASTLDRIELFFGEGSRLTVL.